The rows below give T cell receptor beta chains drawn from one sample of a study of T cell responses to AZD1222 COVID-19 vaccine. Libraries were prepared by immunoSEQ multiplex PCR; TCRdb keeps only in-frame clonotypes and omits some of them. The repertoire holds tens of thousands of clones, with more than 70% as singletons. The source was peripheral blood, collected on day 0 of AZD1222 vaccination. The receptors shown here come from an adult in good health. CDR3s leave out the opening cysteine and the closing phenylalanine or tryptophan. A row's size may be missing; if present it is once, few, many or a size class.

j_call v_call clone_size cdr3_aa
TRBJ2-3 TRBV5-6 . ASRYLTGSGADTQY
TRBJ1-2 TRBV15 few ATSSSGQVFYGYT
TRBJ1-5 TRBV18 . ASPTTGLGNQPQH
TRBJ2-1 TRBV3-1/TRBV3-2 . ASSQVGQAGYNEQF
TRBJ2-7 TRBV18 . ASSLPAGDRGRFEQY
TRBJ2-2 TRBV30 . ALGTARVKTGELF
TRBJ2-3 TRBV6-5 . ASSYSLAQTDTQY
TRBJ1-2 TRBV19 . ASSRQGSGGYT
TRBJ1-1 TRBV4-2 . ASSQADSGRTEAF
TRBJ1-4 TRBV7-2 . ASSSTGVANEKLF
TRBJ2-7 TRBV2 . ASSATSYEQY
TRBJ2-3 TRBV29-1 . SVEGGTYTQY
TRBJ2-5 TRBV11-3 few ASRQGAFQETQY
TRBJ2-5 TRBV11-3 . ASSPLRGQVFATQY
TRBJ2-2 TRBV6-5 once AVQGRTGELF
TRBJ2-5 TRBV3-1/TRBV3-2 . ASSLGTSGLQETQY
TRBJ2-1 TRBV11-2 . ASSLDSRTGSFRNEQF
TRBJ1-4 TRBV10-1 . ASSEGADNEKLF
TRBJ1-3 TRBV5-4 . ASSADRGSGNTIY
TRBJ2-5 TRBV7-2 . ASSLMALRETQY
TRBJ1-5 TRBV21-1 . ASNSSGGYDQPQH
TRBJ2-2 TRBV7-3 . ASSPDPGELF
TRBJ2-2 TRBV25-1 . ASRRPGSGQTNTGELF
TRBJ2-3 TRBV6-1 . ASSEGGFGAGAPDTQY
TRBJ1-1 TRBV5-1 . ASSSGQGMGEAF
TRBJ2-3 TRBV7-2 . ASSFRRASTDTQY
TRBJ1-6 TRBV30 once AWSVRPFGGSSYNSPLH
TRBJ2-2 TRBV7-8 once ASSGGLAGANTGELF
TRBJ1-3 TRBV27 . ASSFRYPDSSGNTIY
TRBJ1-2 TRBV7-2 . ASSLERLYGYT
TRBJ1-2 TRBV25-1 once ASSDVSGQGVSLGYT
TRBJ2-1 TRBV21-1 . ASSKVSAGWQGGLEGNEQF
TRBJ2-2 TRBV3-1/TRBV3-2 once ASSPLREGQGPTGELF